This TCR beta chain stems from a study of blood T cell repertoires in COVID-19. Background on the study: Sources were T cells, B-cell-depleted T cells, or PBMCs; the material itself was cDNA or gDNA.

V lost 1 base and J 3 bases, leaving 9 bases between the germline ends. Per germline, CDR1 GTSNPN and CDR2 SVGIG (reference sequence). This CDR3 is built from 13 residues. In the original processing: Scientists estimated how many nucleated cells there were by amplifying reference gene primers. The method was immunoSEQ multiplex PCR; TCRdb's version includes in-frame clones alone and lacks a portion of them. The DNA gave D and trimming, while V, J and clone size come from that table. The profile shows tens of thousands of clones, 80% to 85% of them singletons. V is TRBV30 and J is TRBJ1-2; D uncertain. Source material: peripheral blood. The clonotype comes from an elderly man with active or convalescent COVID-19. DNA for the CDR3: TGTGCCTGGAGTGCTGACACCGACTATGGCTACACCTTC. Translation: CAWSADTDYGYTF.